This T cell receptor (beta chain) was profiled in a study of T cell repertoires in cytomegalovirus infection. About the research overall: Matching HLA type and CMV infection were both indicated by public TCR beta signatures. Study observations and caveats: Carriage of CMV together with the relevant HLA was identifiable through cumulative public TCR beta family frequency. Predominance within the ex vivo response was attributable to HLA-C-restricted CMV-specific TCR beta clonotypes.

Via MiXCR, TCRdb re-called the reads, giving one row per CDR3 protein. Seen here are approximately 400,000 distinct CDR3 sequences, approximately 31% observed once, and the top ten hold roughly an eighth. This clonotype was seen a few times. Its antigen remains unidentified. The V gene lost 8 bases and the J gene lost 2 bases, with 13 bases spanning the gap. Germline V lookup: CDR1 MNHEY, CDR2 SMNVEV (reference sequence). This CDR3 has 14 residues. The TCR comes from a human donor in good health (CMV status not recorded). Some clones in this sample may be carry-over from other donors' samples. Sequencing was performed on PBMCs. This chain uses TRBV27 with TRBJ1-5; D is unclear. The CDR3 here is CASAPDGGNQPQHF. The CDR3 DNA is TGTGCCAGCGCCCCGGACGGTGGCAATCAGCCCCAGCATTTT.